This TCR beta chain was profiled in a study of cytomegalovirus exposure and HLA in healthy donors. Study findings and constraints: Indistinguishability led to the exclusion of some V segments, TRBV6-2 and TRBV6-3 included. The authors judged a highly shared variant cluster likely a sequencing artifact.

The CDR3 totals 16 residues. Germline CDR1 reads SGHVS; CDR2 reads FNYEAQ. Germline trimming cut 1 base from V and 7 bases from J; bases unmatched to any gene: 9. This clone has only one observation. Its specificity is unknown. Use of 60 Vbeta and 13 Jbeta primers characterized the PCR. Clones were read by immunoSEQ multiplex PCR, and TCRdb kept only the in-frame ones, dropping some. The table includes about 120,000 clones, roughly three fifths detected once. This sequence originates from a woman aged 40 to 55 in good health and CMV-seropositive. The chain links TRBV7-6 to TRBJ2-1; 8 bases are shared with TRBD2. Sequencing used PBMCs. CDR3 bases: TGTGCCAGCAGCTTAGTTCCGCGGGAGGCTTCGAATGAGCAGTTCTTC. Its protein is CASSLVPREASNEQFF. The entire variable domain, with the rest obtained from reference TRBV7-6 and TRBJ2-1, is as follows: GAGVSQSPRYKVTKRGQDVALRCDPISGHVSLYWYRQALGQGPEFLTYFNYEAQQDKSGLPNDRFSAERPEGSISTLTIQRTEQRDSAMYRCASSLVPREASNEQFFGPGTRLTVL.